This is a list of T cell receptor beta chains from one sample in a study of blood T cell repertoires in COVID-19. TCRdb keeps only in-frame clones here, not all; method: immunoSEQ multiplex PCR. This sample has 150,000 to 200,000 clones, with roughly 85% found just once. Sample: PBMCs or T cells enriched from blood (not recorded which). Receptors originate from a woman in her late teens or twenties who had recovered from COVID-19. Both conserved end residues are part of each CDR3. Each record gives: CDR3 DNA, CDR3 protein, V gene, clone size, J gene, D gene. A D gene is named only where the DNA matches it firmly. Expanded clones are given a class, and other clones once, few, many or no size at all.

cdr3_nt: TGTGCCAGCAGTCAGGTGGGCAGGGTGAACACTGAAGCTTTCTTT
cdr3_aa: CASSQVGRVNTEAFF
v_call: TRBV6-5
clone_size: .
j_call: TRBJ1-1
d_call: .

cdr3_nt: TGTGCCACCGAGGAGGACAGGATAAACAATGAGCAGTTCTTC
cdr3_aa: CATEEDRINNEQFF
v_call: TRBV19
clone_size: .
j_call: TRBJ2-1
d_call: TRBD1

cdr3_nt: TGTGCCAGCTCACCGGGCCCCGAATACAATGAGCAGTTCTTC
cdr3_aa: CASSPGPEYNEQFF
v_call: TRBV18
clone_size: .
j_call: TRBJ2-1
d_call: .

cdr3_nt: TGTGCCAGTAGTGCCCAGGGCGGTGGCGAGCAGTACTTC
cdr3_aa: CASSAQGGGEQYF
v_call: TRBV19
clone_size: .
j_call: TRBJ2-7
d_call: .

cdr3_nt: TGTGCCAGCAGTGTAAGGACTAGCGGGAGGGACGAGACCCAGTACTTC
cdr3_aa: CASSVRTSGRDETQYF
v_call: TRBV2
clone_size: .
j_call: TRBJ2-5
d_call: TRBD2

cdr3_nt: TGTGCCAGCAGGCGAGGGGGCACTGAAGCTTTCTTT
cdr3_aa: CASRRGGTEAFF
v_call: TRBV6-5
clone_size: .
j_call: TRBJ1-1
d_call: .

cdr3_nt: TGTGCCAGCTCACCTACCGGGACACGTAATTCACCCCTCCACTTT
cdr3_aa: CASSPTGTRNSPLHF
v_call: TRBV18
clone_size: .
j_call: TRBJ1-6
d_call: .

cdr3_nt: TGTGCCAGCAGCTTGGACGGTTATAGCAATCAGCCCCAGCATTTT
cdr3_aa: CASSLDGYSNQPQHF
v_call: TRBV5-5
clone_size: .
j_call: TRBJ1-5
d_call: .

cdr3_nt: TGTGCCAGCAGCCAACAGGGGCCCTCTGGAAACACCATATATTTT
cdr3_aa: CASSQQGPSGNTIYF
v_call: TRBV11-2
clone_size: .
j_call: TRBJ1-3
d_call: TRBD1

cdr3_nt: TGTGCCAGCAGCGGGGGGGAAGGAAGTGGAGCTTTCTTT
cdr3_aa: CASSGGEGSGAFF
v_call: TRBV9
clone_size: .
j_call: TRBJ1-1
d_call: .

cdr3_nt: TGTGCCAGCAGCTTAGATTCAGCGAATTTTGGAAACACCATATATTTT
cdr3_aa: CASSLDSANFGNTIYF
v_call: TRBV11-2
clone_size: .
j_call: TRBJ1-3
d_call: .

cdr3_nt: TGTGCCAGTCACGACCCGGGGGACCAAGAGACCCAGTACTTC
cdr3_aa: CASHDPGDQETQYF
v_call: TRBV28
clone_size: .
j_call: TRBJ2-5
d_call: .

cdr3_nt: TGTGCCAGTAGCACAACAGGGGATCAGCCCCAGCATTTT
cdr3_aa: CASSTTGDQPQHF
v_call: TRBV19
clone_size: .
j_call: TRBJ1-5
d_call: TRBD1

cdr3_nt: TGTGCCAGCAGTTTAGGAAAAGGACTAGAGGGGGATACGCAGTATTTT
cdr3_aa: CASSLGKGLEGDTQYF
v_call: TRBV28
clone_size: .
j_call: TRBJ2-3
d_call: TRBD2

cdr3_nt: TGTGCCAGTAGTATTGAAGCGGGAGGGTACAATGAGCAGTTCTTC
cdr3_aa: CASSIEAGGYNEQFF
v_call: TRBV19
clone_size: .
j_call: TRBJ2-1
d_call: TRBD2

cdr3_nt: TGTGCCAGCACCTCAGGGGCTTGGGCCAACGTCCTGACTTTC
cdr3_aa: CASTSGAWANVLTF
v_call: TRBV7-8
clone_size: .
j_call: TRBJ2-6
d_call: .

cdr3_nt: TGCAGCGCTGATCAGTCCCATGAGCAGTTCTTC
cdr3_aa: CSADQSHEQFF
v_call: TRBV29-1
clone_size: .
j_call: TRBJ2-1
d_call: .

cdr3_nt: TGTGCCTGGAGTAAGACTAGCGCAGATACGCAGTATTTT
cdr3_aa: CAWSKTSADTQYF
v_call: TRBV30
clone_size: .
j_call: TRBJ2-3
d_call: TRBD2

cdr3_nt: TGTGCCAGCAGTTTATACCCCGGTGGAGGGAACACTGAAGCTTTCTTT
cdr3_aa: CASSLYPGGGNTEAFF
v_call: TRBV28
clone_size: few
j_call: TRBJ1-1
d_call: .

cdr3_nt: TGCAGCGTTCCTAGCGGGAGCGGGCAAGAGACCCAGTACTTC
cdr3_aa: CSVPSGSGQETQYF
v_call: TRBV29-1
clone_size: .
j_call: TRBJ2-5
d_call: TRBD2

cdr3_nt: TGTGCCAGCAGCCAAGAAACACCGGGTGTGGACACTGAAGCTTTCTTT
cdr3_aa: CASSQETPGVDTEAFF
v_call: TRBV4-2
clone_size: .
j_call: TRBJ1-1
d_call: .

cdr3_nt: TGTGCCAGCAGTTTGTTTTCAGGGGGACAAGAGACCCAGTACTTC
cdr3_aa: CASSLFSGGQETQYF
v_call: TRBV27
clone_size: .
j_call: TRBJ2-5
d_call: TRBD1

cdr3_nt: TGTGCCAGCTCACCGGTCGGGGATAGCAATCAGCCCCAGCATTTT
cdr3_aa: CASSPVGDSNQPQHF
v_call: TRBV18
clone_size: .
j_call: TRBJ1-5
d_call: .

cdr3_nt: TGTGCCAGCAGCCCCCGGACCGGGGAGCTGTTTTTT
cdr3_aa: CASSPRTGELFF
v_call: TRBV6-2/TRBV6-3
clone_size: .
j_call: TRBJ2-2
d_call: .

cdr3_nt: TGCGCCAGCAGCTTGCGTTCAATCTCGGGACAGGGGTCCTACGAGCAGTACTTC
cdr3_aa: CASSLRSISGQGSYEQYF
v_call: TRBV5-1
clone_size: .
j_call: TRBJ2-7
d_call: TRBD1

cdr3_nt: TGTGCCAGCTGGGAGGCCACCGGGGAGCTGTTTTTT
cdr3_aa: CASWEATGELFF
v_call: TRBV27
clone_size: once
j_call: TRBJ2-2
d_call: .

cdr3_nt: TGTGCCAGCAGTGAATTTAGCGGGAGGTCCCTGAATGAGCAGTTCTTC
cdr3_aa: CASSEFSGRSLNEQFF
v_call: TRBV25-1
clone_size: .
j_call: TRBJ2-1
d_call: TRBD2

cdr3_nt: TGCGCCAGCAGCCTCCAGACTAGCTCCTACGAGCAGTACTTC
cdr3_aa: CASSLQTSSYEQYF
v_call: TRBV5-1
clone_size: .
j_call: TRBJ2-7
d_call: .

cdr3_nt: TGCGCCAGCAGCTTGTCCAGCGGAGGGTGGGGGAATGAGCAGTTCTTC
cdr3_aa: CASSLSSGGWGNEQFF
v_call: TRBV5-1
clone_size: once
j_call: TRBJ2-1
d_call: .

cdr3_nt: TGTGCCAGCAGCCCCACAACCTCTGGGGCCAACGTCCTGACTTTC
cdr3_aa: CASSPTTSGANVLTF
v_call: TRBV11-3
clone_size: .
j_call: TRBJ2-6
d_call: .

cdr3_nt: TGTGCCAGCAGCCATCATTTAGAGGCAGGGAATGGTGGCTACACCTTC
cdr3_aa: CASSHHLEAGNGGYTF
v_call: TRBV7-8
clone_size: few
j_call: TRBJ1-2
d_call: .

cdr3_nt: TGTGCCAGCAGACGGGACAGGGGTAATTCACCCCTCCACTTT
cdr3_aa: CASRRDRGNSPLHF
v_call: TRBV5-4
clone_size: .
j_call: TRBJ1-6
d_call: TRBD1

cdr3_nt: TGTGCCAGTAGCCTTGAAGAGACCCAGTACTTC
cdr3_aa: CASSLEETQYF
v_call: TRBV19
clone_size: once
j_call: TRBJ2-5
d_call: .

cdr3_nt: TGTGCCAGCATTGAAAGCAGGCGAACCTACGAGCAGTACTTC
cdr3_aa: CASIESRRTYEQYF
v_call: TRBV6-1
clone_size: .
j_call: TRBJ2-7
d_call: .

cdr3_nt: TGTGCCAGCCTTTACGGGGGGGGCAATCAGCCCCAGCATTTT
cdr3_aa: CASLYGGGNQPQHF
v_call: TRBV28
clone_size: few
j_call: TRBJ1-5
d_call: .

cdr3_nt: TGTGCCAGCAGTTACTCCCTGAGGGATTCTGGAAACACCATATATTTT
cdr3_aa: CASSYSLRDSGNTIYF
v_call: TRBV6-2/TRBV6-3
clone_size: few
j_call: TRBJ1-3
d_call: .

cdr3_nt: TGCGCCAGCAGCTTGAACCTGGCGGGGGCGGTTGGCTACACCTTC
cdr3_aa: CASSLNLAGAVGYTF
v_call: TRBV5-1
clone_size: .
j_call: TRBJ1-2
d_call: .

cdr3_nt: TGTGCCAGCAGCTTGGAGAGACAGATGAACACTGAAGCTTTCTTT
cdr3_aa: CASSLERQMNTEAFF
v_call: TRBV11-1
clone_size: .
j_call: TRBJ1-1
d_call: .

cdr3_nt: TGTGCCAGCAGCGCAGGACAGGGGTTGCGCGGGGAGCTGTTTTTT
cdr3_aa: CASSAGQGLRGELFF
v_call: TRBV9
clone_size: .
j_call: TRBJ2-2
d_call: TRBD1

cdr3_nt: TGTGCCAGCAGCTCACGGGGACTAGTCCAAATCGGGGAGCTGTTTTTT
cdr3_aa: CASSSRGLVQIGELFF
v_call: TRBV7-2
clone_size: .
j_call: TRBJ2-2
d_call: TRBD2

cdr3_nt: TGTGCCAGCAGCCACACAATTGCAACTAATGAAAAACTGTTTTTT
cdr3_aa: CASSHTIATNEKLFF
v_call: TRBV13
clone_size: .
j_call: TRBJ1-4
d_call: .

cdr3_nt: TGCGCCAGCAGCCAGGCCCTACAGGGGGACTATGGCTACACCTTC
cdr3_aa: CASSQALQGDYGYTF
v_call: TRBV4-3
clone_size: few
j_call: TRBJ1-2
d_call: TRBD1

cdr3_nt: TGTGCCTGGACCCCCCTGGGGGACAGGGGTGACTACGAGCAGTACTTC
cdr3_aa: CAWTPLGDRGDYEQYF
v_call: TRBV30
clone_size: .
j_call: TRBJ2-7
d_call: TRBD1

cdr3_nt: TGTGCCACCAGCAGAAGCCGGGACAGGGGGCGGGAGCAGTACTTC
cdr3_aa: CATSRSRDRGREQYF
v_call: TRBV15
clone_size: .
j_call: TRBJ2-7
d_call: TRBD1

cdr3_nt: TGCGCCAGCAGCCGAGCGGGACTAGCGGGGAACACAGATACGCAGTATTTT
cdr3_aa: CASSRAGLAGNTDTQYF
v_call: TRBV4-3
clone_size: .
j_call: TRBJ2-3
d_call: TRBD2

cdr3_nt: TGTGCCAGCAACGGCTGGGGGGACCAAGAGACCCAGTACTTC
cdr3_aa: CASNGWGDQETQYF
v_call: TRBV5-4
clone_size: .
j_call: TRBJ2-5
d_call: .